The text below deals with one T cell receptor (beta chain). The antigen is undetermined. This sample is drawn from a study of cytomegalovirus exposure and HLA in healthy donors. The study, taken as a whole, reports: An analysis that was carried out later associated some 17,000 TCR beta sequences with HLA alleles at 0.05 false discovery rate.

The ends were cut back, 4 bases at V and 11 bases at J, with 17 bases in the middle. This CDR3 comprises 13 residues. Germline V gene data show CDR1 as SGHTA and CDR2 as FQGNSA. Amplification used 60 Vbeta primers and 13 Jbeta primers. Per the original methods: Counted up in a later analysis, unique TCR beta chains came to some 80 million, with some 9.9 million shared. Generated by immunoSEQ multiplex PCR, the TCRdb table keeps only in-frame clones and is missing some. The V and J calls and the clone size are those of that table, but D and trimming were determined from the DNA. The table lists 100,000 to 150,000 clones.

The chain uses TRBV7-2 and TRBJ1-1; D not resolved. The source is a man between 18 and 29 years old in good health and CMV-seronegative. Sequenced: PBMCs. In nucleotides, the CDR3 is TGTGCCAGCAGCTCATCCGCAGGAGGGCGGGCTTTCTTT. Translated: CASSSSAGGRAFF.